The clone carrying this T cell receptor beta chain was seen ten or more times. The target antigen is unknown. Researchers used genomic DNA as the template to profile TCR beta VDJ and CDR3. TCRdb fed the reads into MiXCR, producing one record per CDR3 protein. This sample carries about 200,000 distinct CDR3 sequences, almost 50% of them seen once, and the ten largest clones take less than 20%. This sample stems from a study of CD8+CD57+ T cells in acquired aplastic anemia. Whole-study findings and limits: Patients and controls shared under 35 CD8+ CDR3 sequences, highly expressed in patients. Levels of CD8+ Simpson's diversity were not significantly distinct in patients versus controls.

V lost 4 bases, J lost 5 bases, and 16 bases lay in between. The V gene's germline CDR1 is SGHKS and CDR2 YYEKEE (reference sequence). The CDR3 contains 14 residues. Patients picked for sequencing had shown CD8+CD57+ cell expansion detected by flow cytometry. All patients had severe acquired aplastic anemia. Sequencing was carried out using sorted CD4+, CD8+, or CD8+CD57+ T cells (not recorded which) from PBMCs. The receptor was derived from a human donor with aplastic anemia. V and J are TRBV5-5 and TRBJ2-7; no firm D call. CDR3: CASSLLVNGDEQYF. The CDR3 DNA is TGTGCCAGCAGCCTCCTGGTTAATGGGGACGAGCAGTACTTC. The full variable domain, in which reference TRBV5-5 and TRBJ2-7 provide the parts outside the CDR3, is DAGVTQSPTHLIKTRGQQVTLRCSPISGHKSVSWYQQVLGQGPQFIFQYYEKEERGRGNFPDRFSARQFPNYSSELNVNALLLGDSALYLCASSLLVNGDEQYFGPGTRLTVT.